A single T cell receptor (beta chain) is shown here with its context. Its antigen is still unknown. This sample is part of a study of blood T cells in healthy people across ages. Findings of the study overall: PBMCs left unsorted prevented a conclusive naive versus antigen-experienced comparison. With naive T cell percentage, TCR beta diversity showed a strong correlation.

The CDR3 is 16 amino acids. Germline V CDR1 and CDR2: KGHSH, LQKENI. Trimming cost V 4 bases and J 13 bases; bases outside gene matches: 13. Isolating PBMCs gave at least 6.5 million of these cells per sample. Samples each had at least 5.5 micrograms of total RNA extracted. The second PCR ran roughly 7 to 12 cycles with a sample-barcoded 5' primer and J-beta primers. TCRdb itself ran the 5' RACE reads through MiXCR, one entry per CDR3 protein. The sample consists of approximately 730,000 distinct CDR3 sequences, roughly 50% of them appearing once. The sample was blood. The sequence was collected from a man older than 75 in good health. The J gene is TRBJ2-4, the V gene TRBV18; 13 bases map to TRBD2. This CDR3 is CASSLAGLAGTYGQYF. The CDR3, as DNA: TGTGCCAGCTCACTCGCGGGACTAGCGGGAACCTACGGGCAGTACTTC.